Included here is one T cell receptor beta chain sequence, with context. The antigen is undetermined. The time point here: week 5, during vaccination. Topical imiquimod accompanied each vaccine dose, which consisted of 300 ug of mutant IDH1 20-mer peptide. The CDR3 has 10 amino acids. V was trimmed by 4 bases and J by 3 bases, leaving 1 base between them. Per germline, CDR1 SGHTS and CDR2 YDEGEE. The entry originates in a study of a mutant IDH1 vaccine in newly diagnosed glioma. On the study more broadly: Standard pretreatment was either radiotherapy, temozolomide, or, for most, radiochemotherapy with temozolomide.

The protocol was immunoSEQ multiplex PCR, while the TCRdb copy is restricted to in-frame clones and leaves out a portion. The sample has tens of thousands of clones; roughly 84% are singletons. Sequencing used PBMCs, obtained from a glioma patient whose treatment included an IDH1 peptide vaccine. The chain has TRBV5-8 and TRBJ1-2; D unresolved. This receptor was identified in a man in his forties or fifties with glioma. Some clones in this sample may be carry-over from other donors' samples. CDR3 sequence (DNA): TGTGCCAGCAGCCACTATGGCTACACCTTC. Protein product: CASSHYGYTF.